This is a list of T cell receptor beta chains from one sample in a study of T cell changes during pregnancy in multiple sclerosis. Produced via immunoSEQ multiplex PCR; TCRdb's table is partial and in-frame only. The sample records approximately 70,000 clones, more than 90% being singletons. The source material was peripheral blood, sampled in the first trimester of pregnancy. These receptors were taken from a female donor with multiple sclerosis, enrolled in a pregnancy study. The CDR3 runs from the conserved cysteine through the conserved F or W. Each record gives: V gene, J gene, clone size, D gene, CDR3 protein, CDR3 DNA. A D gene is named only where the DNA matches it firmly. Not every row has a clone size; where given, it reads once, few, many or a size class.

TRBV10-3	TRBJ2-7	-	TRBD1	CAISDQGLSDRDHEQYF	TGTGCCATCAGTGATCAGGGTCTCTCGGACAGGGACCACGAGCAGTACTTC
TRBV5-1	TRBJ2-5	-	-	CASSLRGAQETQYF	TGCGCCAGCAGCTTGCGGGGGGCCCAAGAGACCCAGTACTTC
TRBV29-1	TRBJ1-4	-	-	CSVEVGVHEKLFF	TGCAGCGTTGAAGTCGGGGTCCATGAAAAACTGTTTTTT
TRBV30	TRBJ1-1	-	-	CAWSVGQHTEAFF	TGTGCCTGGAGTGTAGGACAGCACACTGAAGCTTTCTTT
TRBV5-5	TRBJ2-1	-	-	CASSLGFLGGEQFF	TGTGCCAGCAGCTTGGGTTTCCTGGGAGGTGAGCAGTTCTTC
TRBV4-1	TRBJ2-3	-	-	CASSLPEGGPKYF	TGCGCCAGCAGCCTTCCGGAGGGGGGGCCCAAGTATTTT
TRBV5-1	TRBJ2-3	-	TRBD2	CASSRNSGGATDTQYF	TGCGCCAGCAGCCGCAATAGCGGGGGGGCAACAGATACGCAGTATTTT
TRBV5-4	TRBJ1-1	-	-	CASSPAPHRTNTEAFF	TGTGCCAGCAGCCCGGCTCCCCACAGAACGAACACTGAAGCTTTCTTT
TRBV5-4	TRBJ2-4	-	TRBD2	CASSPTSGGGDGKNIQYF	TGTGCCAGCAGTCCAACTAGCGGGGGGGGAGATGGCAAAAACATTCAGTACTTC
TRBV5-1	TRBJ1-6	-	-	CASSLAGVYNSPLHF	TGCGCCAGCAGCTTGGCCGGGGTTTATAATTCACCCCTCCACTTT
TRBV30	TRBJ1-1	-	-	CAWSANGGRYTEAFF	TGTGCCTGGAGTGCCAACGGGGGGAGGTACACTGAAGCTTTCTTT
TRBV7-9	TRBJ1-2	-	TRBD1	CASSLVAPGRGLGSYGYTF	TGTGCCAGCAGCTTAGTTGCTCCCGGCAGGGGGCTGGGTAGCTATGGCTACACCTTC
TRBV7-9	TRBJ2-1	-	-	CASSLDSAGEQFF	TGTGCCAGCAGCTTAGACTCGGCCGGGGAGCAGTTCTTC
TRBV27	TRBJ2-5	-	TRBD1	CASSPPGTGNQETQYF	TGTGCCAGCAGTCCCCCCGGGACAGGGAACCAAGAGACCCAGTACTTC
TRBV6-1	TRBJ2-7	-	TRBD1	CASSEGTGGYEQYF	TGTGCCAGCAGTGAAGGGACAGGGGGTTACGAGCAGTACTTC
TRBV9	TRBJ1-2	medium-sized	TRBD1	CASRPTGNYGYTF	TGTGCCAGCAGGCCGACAGGGAACTATGGCTACACCTTC
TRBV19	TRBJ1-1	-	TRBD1	CASSIVNTGGLTEAFF	TGTGCCAGTAGTATAGTTAATACAGGGGGACTCACTGAAGCTTTCTTT
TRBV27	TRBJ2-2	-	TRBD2	CASTTSGRPPGELFF	TGTGCCAGCACCACTAGCGGGAGACCTCCCGGGGAGCTGTTTTTT
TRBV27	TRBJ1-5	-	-	CASSRAGSNQPQHF	TGTGCCAGCAGTCGCGCGGGAAGCAATCAGCCCCAGCATTTT
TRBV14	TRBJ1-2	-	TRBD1	CASSRRTGPDPNYGYTF	TGTGCCAGCAGCCGAAGGACAGGGCCTGATCCTAACTATGGCTACACCTTC
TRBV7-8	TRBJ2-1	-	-	CASRRTSSYNEQFF	TGTGCCAGCAGACGGACATCCTCCTACAATGAGCAGTTCTTC
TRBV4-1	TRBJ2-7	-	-	CASSPEGVGMLEQYF	TGCGCCAGCAGTCCCGAGGGGGTGGGGATGTTGGAGCAGTACTTC
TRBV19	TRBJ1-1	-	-	CASSIRAGVNTEAFF	TGTGCCAGTAGTATCCGTGCCGGTGTGAACACTGAAGCTTTCTTT
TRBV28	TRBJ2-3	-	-	CASRVRGLHTQYF	TGTGCCAGCAGGGTGCGGGGGCTACATACGCAGTATTTT
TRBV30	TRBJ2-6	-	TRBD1	CAWSQEQGSSGANVLTF	TGTGCCTGGAGCCAGGAACAGGGGTCGTCTGGGGCCAACGTCCTGACTTTC
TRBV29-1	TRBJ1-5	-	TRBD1	CSVTGEGQPQHF	TGCAGCGTTACAGGGGAAGGTCAGCCCCAGCATTTT
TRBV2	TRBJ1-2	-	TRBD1	CATLGDRGADYTF	TGTGCCACCCTTGGGGACAGGGGAGCGGACTACACCTTC
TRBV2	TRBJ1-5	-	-	CASSPNSIQNQPQHF	TGTGCCAGCAGCCCCAACAGTATTCAAAATCAGCCCCAGCATTTT
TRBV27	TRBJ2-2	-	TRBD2	CASSLVGGGLAGELFF	TGTGCCAGCAGTTTAGTCGGCGGGGGTTTGGCCGGGGAGCTGTTTTTT
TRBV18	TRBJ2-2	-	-	CASSRGIQTGELFF	TGTGCCAGCTCACGCGGGATTCAAACCGGGGAGCTGTTTTTT
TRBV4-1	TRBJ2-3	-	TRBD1	CASSLDRGGTDTQYF	TGCGCCAGCAGCCTAGACAGGGGTGGCACAGATACGCAGTATTTT
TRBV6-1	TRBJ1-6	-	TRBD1	CASSGGTDNSPLHF	TGTGCCAGCAGTGGAGGGACAGACAATTCACCCCTCCACTTT
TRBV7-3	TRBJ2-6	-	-	CASSLRGSGANVLTF	TGTGCCAGCAGCTTAAGAGGGTCTGGGGCCAACGTCCTGACTTTC
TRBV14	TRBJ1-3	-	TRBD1	CASSARQGSGNTIYF	TGTGCCAGCAGCGCCCGACAGGGTTCGGGAAACACCATATATTTT
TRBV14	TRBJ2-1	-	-	CASSQARGPSGRQFF	TGTGCCAGCAGCCAAGCACGGGGTCCGAGTGGTCGGCAGTTCTTC
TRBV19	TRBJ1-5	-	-	CASGWQGFNQPQHF	TGTGCCAGTGGGTGGCAGGGGTTCAATCAGCCCCAGCATTTT
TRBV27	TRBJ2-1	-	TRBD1	CASSLGTGVNEQFF	TGTGCCAGCAGTTTAGGGACAGGGGTTAATGAGCAGTTCTTC
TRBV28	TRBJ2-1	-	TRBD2	CASSYPSGRYHEQFF	TGTGCCAGCAGCTACCCGAGCGGGAGATACCATGAGCAGTTCTTC
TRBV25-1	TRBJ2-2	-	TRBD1	CASSGQGESGELFF	TGTGCCAGCAGTGGACAGGGGGAGTCCGGGGAGCTGTTTTTT
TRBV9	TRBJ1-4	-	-	CASSPSLGRLGGNEKLFF	TGTGCCAGCAGCCCAAGTCTGGGCAGGTTAGGTGGTAATGAAAAACTGTTTTTT
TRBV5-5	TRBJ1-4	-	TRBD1	CASSRGQGSEKLFF	TGTGCCAGCAGCCGGGGACAGGGTAGTGAAAAACTGTTTTTT
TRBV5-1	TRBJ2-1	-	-	CASSWAEGLERASSYNEQFF	TGCGCCAGCAGCTGGGCGGAGGGACTCGAGAGAGCAAGCTCCTACAATGAGCAGTTCTTC
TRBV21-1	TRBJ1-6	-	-	CASGPGHSSYNSPLHF	TGTGCCAGCGGACCGGGACATAGCTCCTATAATTCACCCCTCCACTTT
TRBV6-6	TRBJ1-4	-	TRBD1	CASSPPGQVNEKLFF	TGTGCCAGCAGTCCCCCGGGACAGGTTAATGAAAAACTGTTTTTT
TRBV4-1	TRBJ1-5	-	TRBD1	CASSQEITGGYQPQHF	TGCGCCAGCAGCCAAGAAATCACAGGGGGGTATCAGCCCCAGCATTTT
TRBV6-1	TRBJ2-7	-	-	CASSEPGSYEQYF	TGTGCCAGCAGTGAACCGGGGAGCTACGAGCAGTACTTC
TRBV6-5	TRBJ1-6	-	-	CASRLGVSGSPLHF	TGTGCCAGCAGGTTAGGCGTTTCAGGGTCACCCCTCCACTTT
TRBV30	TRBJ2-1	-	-	CAGRLGHHEQFF	TGTGCCGGGAGACTAGGCCACCATGAGCAGTTCTTC
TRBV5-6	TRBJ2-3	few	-	CASSPRDWPFTDTQYF	TGTGCCAGCAGCCCTCGGGACTGGCCCTTCACAGATACGCAGTATTTT
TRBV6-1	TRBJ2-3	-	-	CASSVGGTQYF	TGTGCCAGCAGTGTAGGGGGAACGCAGTATTTT
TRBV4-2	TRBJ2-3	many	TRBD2	CASSQEGGLAGGRTQYF	TGTGCCAGCAGCCAGGAAGGGGGACTAGCGGGAGGACGTACGCAGTATTTT
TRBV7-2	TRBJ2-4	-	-	CASSLDRKGSIQNIQYF	TGTGCCAGCAGCTTAGATCGGAAAGGGAGTATCCAAAACATTCAGTACTTC